A single sample gave rise to the 30 T cell receptor beta chains below, sequenced in a study of cytomegalovirus exposure and HLA in healthy donors. 13 Jbeta primers and 60 Vbeta primers were used for the PCR. Clones were read by immunoSEQ multiplex PCR, and TCRdb kept only the in-frame ones, dropping some. Among 200,000 to 250,000 clones listed, roughly 80% were seen once. The sample consisted of PBMCs. These receptors all come from a girl aged 2-15 years in good health and CMV-seronegative.

This clone has just one count. The chain carries TRBV7-9 and TRBJ1-2; 10 bases are shared with TRBD1. CDR3 length: 14 residues. V was clipped by 5 bases and J by 4 bases; unmatched bases: 4. Germline CDR1 and CDR2: SEHNR and FQNEAQ (reference sequence). The CDR3 region has the DNA TGTGCCAGCAGCAGGGGACAGGGGAGCTATGGCTACACCTTC. It yields the protein CASSRGQGSYGYTF.

This rearrangement joins TRBV5-1 to TRBJ1-2; weak D call: TRBD1 (5 bases). The germline V and J ends were trimmed by 0 bases and 5 bases, with 17 bases remaining between them. Germline V lookup: CDR1 SGHRS, CDR2 YFSETQ. This CDR3 region has 16 residues. The CDR3 loop reads CASSLDRLQVAYGYTF. In nucleotides, the CDR3 is TGCGCCAGCAGCTTGGACCGTCTACAGGTGGCTTATGGCTACACCTTC.

The V and J genes are TRBV5-1 and TRBJ2-3; D possibly corresponds to TRBD2 (6 bases). Germline V gene lookup returns CDR1 SGHRS and CDR2 YFSETQ. The CDR3 spans 16 residues. Trimming took 0 bases from V and 4 from J, leaving 15 bases between them. CDR3 sequence reads: CASSLDKRALADTQYF. Here the CDR3 DNA reads TGCGCCAGCAGCTTGGATAAGCGGGCCTTGGCAGATACGCAGTATTTT.

The genes are TRBV6-1 and TRBJ2-7; D may be TRBD2 (5 bases). Germline CDR1 MNHNS, CDR2 SASEGT. The V end was cut by 2 bases, the J end by 6 bases, with 8 bases between. The CDR3 sequence is 12 residues long. CDR3 DNA sequence: TGTGCCAGCAGTGAAACTAGTGGCGAGCAGTACTTC. Residues: CASSETSGEQYF.

J is TRBJ2-7 and V is TRBV6-1; D unresolved. The CDR3 contains 14 residues. CDR1 MNHNS and CDR2 SASEGT come from the germline V gene. V was clipped by 3 bases and J by 0 bases, with 9 bases between them. CDR3 sequence reads: CASSEVGVSYEQYF. CDR3 sequence (DNA): TGTGCCAGCAGTGAGGTGGGCGTCTCCTACGAGCAGTACTTC.

The CDR3 coding sequence is TGTGCCAGCAGTGGGGGACTTGGAACTGAAGCTTTCTTT. This codes for CASSGGLGTEAFF. J is TRBJ1-1 and V is TRBV2; tentatively, D is TRBD1 (5 bases). The CDR3 sequence is 13 residues long. V lost 4 bases and J lost 5, with 11 bases in between. Germline lookup yields CDR1 SNHLY and CDR2 FYNNEI.

This clone appeared a few times. The chain has TRBV6-5 and TRBJ1-1; 9 bases line up with TRBD1. Germline V gene sequence: CDR1 MNHEY, CDR2 SVGAGI. V dropped 9 bases and J dropped 2; count of bases not matched to a gene: 7. This CDR3 comprises 14 residues. DNA of the CDR3: TGTGCCAGTAGGACAGGGGCCGGAAACACTGAAGCTTTCTTT. Its protein product is CASRTGAGNTEAFF.

This chain links TRBV15 with TRBJ1-1; the D gene is possibly TRBD1 (5 bases). This CDR3 has 14 amino acids. Germline V gene data show CDR1 as LNHNV and CDR2 as YYDKDF (reference sequence). V was cut by 4 bases and J by 4 bases, with 13 bases left in between. The chain's CDR3 is CATSKVQETTEAFF. Written as DNA, the CDR3 is TGTGCCACCAGCAAAGTACAGGAGACCACTGAAGCTTTCTTT.

The chain has TRBV19 and TRBJ2-1, with TRBD2 matching 11 bases. V lost 3 bases and J lost 6; bases outside the gene matches: 7. Germline assignment: CDR1 LNHDA and CDR2 SQIVND (reference sequence). The CDR3 loop spans 16 amino acids. The CDR3 is CASSIQTSGTRNEQFF. Here the CDR3 DNA reads TGTGCCAGTAGTATCCAGACTAGCGGGACCCGCAATGAGCAGTTCTTC.

The rearrangement uses TRBV6-1 and TRBJ2-1, with 8 positions matching TRBD2. There are 18 residues in the CDR3. V dropped 1 base and J dropped 2; count of bases not matched to a gene: 10. CDR1 is MNHNS and CDR2 is SASEGT in the germline V gene. In nucleotides, the CDR3 is TGTGCCAGCAGTGAAGTTGGGCGGGGGGCCGCGACCTACAATGAGCAGTTCTTC. It encodes CASSEVGRGAATYNEQFF.

This chain connects TRBV15 to TRBJ2-1; D may be TRBD2 (6 bases). This CDR3 has 15 amino acids. From germline, CDR1 is LNHNV and CDR2 YYDKDF (reference sequence). V lost 1 base, J lost 9 bases, and 16 bases lay in between. The CDR3 spells CATSRARLVSPEQFF. For the CDR3, the DNA is TGTGCCACCAGCAGAGCCCGACTAGTCTCCCCTGAGCAGTTCTTC.

V gene TRBV5-1 combines with J gene TRBJ1-1; 8 nucleotides align to TRBD1. J gave up 5 bases and V 4 bases, and 13 bases lay outside the gene matches. CDR1 is SGHRS and CDR2 is YFSETQ in the germline V gene. The CDR3 totals 16 residues. The CDR3 reads CASSPRTGFFKTEAFF. For the CDR3, the DNA is TGCGCCAGCAGCCCGCGGACAGGGTTCTTTAAAACTGAAGCTTTCTTT.

The rearrangement joins TRBV6-1 to TRBJ2-5; tentative D call: TRBD2 (5 bases). Per germline, CDR1 MNHNS and CDR2 SASEGT. This CDR3 contains 13 residues. Trimming pared 6 bases from V and 5 bases from J, leaving 13 bases between. The CDR3 is CASSKGLAETQYF. DNA for the CDR3: TGTGCCAGCAGCAAAGGACTGGCGGAGACCCAGTACTTC.

The chain is built from TRBV10-2 and TRBJ1-1; 8 bases match TRBD1. Germline loops: CDR1 WSHSY, CDR2 SAAADI. Germline trimming cut 6 bases from V and 4 bases from J; bases unmatched to any gene: 7. The CDR3 is 14 residues long. CDR3 region: CASRDGTGSTEAFF. Written as DNA, the CDR3 is TGCGCCAGCAGAGACGGGACAGGCAGCACTGAAGCTTTCTTT.

V gene TRBV29-1 combines with J gene TRBJ1-5; tentatively, D is TRBD1 (5 bases). The V gene's germline CDR1 is SQVTM and CDR2 ANQGSEA. The CDR3 runs 14 residues. Deletions cut 4 bases from V and 4 bases from J, with 14 bases between. CDR3 protein: CSVAGGAGNQPQHF. For the CDR3, the DNA is TGCAGCGTTGCGGGCGGGGCGGGTAATCAGCCCCAGCATTTT.

This chain joins TRBV5-1 and TRBJ2-2; no definite D call. Trimming took 7 bases from V and 2 from J, leaving 3 bases between them. The CDR3 is 11 amino acids. Per the germline V gene, CDR1 is SGHRS and CDR2 is YFSETQ. The CDR3 loop is CASQNTGELFF. The DNA for the CDR3 is TGCGCCAGCCAAAACACCGGGGAGCTGTTTTTT.

The J gene is TRBJ1-6, the V gene TRBV4-1; possibly TRBD1 for D (6 bases). Trimming shortened V by 0 bases and J by 5 bases, and 14 bases separated the two germline ends. The CDR3 runs to 17 residues. CDR1 MGHRA and CDR2 YSYEKL come from the germline V gene. For the CDR3, the DNA is TGCGCCAGCAGCCAAGACGTCGGGACAATAAATAATTCACCCCTCCACTTT. Amino acids: CASSQDVGTINNSPLHF.

This clone was seen a handful of times. The chain is built from TRBV6-5 and TRBJ1-1; D is unclear. Germline V gives CDR1 MNHEY, CDR2 SVGAGI. The CDR3 is 13 amino acids. The V end was cut by 5 bases, the J end by 7 bases, with 14 bases between. CDR3 DNA sequence: TGTGCCAGCAGTGCCACTGGTTGGAGTGAAGCTTTCTTT. Amino acid sequence: CASSATGWSEAFF.

The V gene is TRBV6-1, the J gene TRBJ1-6; D perhaps matches TRBD1 (5 bases). Germline V gene data show CDR1 as MNHNS and CDR2 as SASEGT. This CDR3 spans 14 amino acids. The V end was cut by 0 bases, the J end by 10 bases, with 10 bases between. CDR3 DNA sequence: TGTGCCAGCAGTGAAGCAGGGGCCGAATCACCCCTCCACTTT. It codes for CASSEAGAESPLHF.

The chain has TRBV5-4 and TRBJ2-7, with D unclear. The CDR3 covers 14 residues. V lost 4 bases and J lost 3, with 14 bases in between. CDR1 and CDR2 (germline): SGHNT, YYREEE (reference sequence). The CDR3 bases are TGTGCCAGCAGCCCCCTTAGTGGTAGCTACGAGCAGTACTTC. Its protein product is CASSPLSGSYEQYF.

The rearrangement links TRBV10-3 to TRBJ2-3; TRBD1 aligns across 7 bases. CDR1 and CDR2 from the germline V gene are ENHRY and SYGVKD. The CDR3 is 15 amino acids. The trim removed 8 bases at V and 3 bases at J, leaving 11 bases unmatched. The CDR3 region is CAIRDSERGTDTQYF. CDR3 DNA: TGTGCCATCCGGGACAGCGAGAGGGGTACAGATACGCAGTATTTT.

This chain uses TRBV18 with TRBJ2-7, with D maybe TRBD2 (7 bases). The CDR3 runs to 17 residues. V was shortened by 6 bases and J by 2 bases, with 23 bases between the two germline ends. Germline V gene data show CDR1 as KGHSH and CDR2 as LQKENI. CDR3 residues: CASSPRNPGGNTYEQYF. The CDR3 bases are TGTGCCAGCTCGCCCCGAAACCCGGGGGGCAATACCTACGAGCAGTACTTC.

This chain uses TRBV29-1 with TRBJ2-1; 10 bases are shared with TRBD1. The CDR3 runs 13 residues. After removal of 6 bases from V and 14 bases from J, the junction contained 13 bases not matched to a gene. CDR1 SQVTM and CDR2 ANQGSEA come from the germline V gene. In DNA form, the CDR3 reads TGCAGCGTAAAACGGGACAGGGGCCAAGGAGAGTTCTTC. Translation gives CSVKRDRGQGEFF.

The J gene is TRBJ1-6, the V gene TRBV25-1; TRBD1 matches 7 bases. The V gene's germline CDR1 is MGHDK and CDR2 SYGVNS. The CDR3 extends over 17 amino acids. V lost 3 bases to trimming and J lost 0 bases; unmatched junction nucleotides: 5. CDR3 residues: CASSDTGVSSYNSPLHF. In DNA, the CDR3 is TGTGCCAGCAGTGATACAGGGGTTAGCTCCTATAATTCACCCCTCCACTTT.

The V call is TRBV11-2, the J call TRBJ2-1, with TRBD2 identical over 13 bases. The V gene's germline CDR1 is SGHAT and CDR2 FQNNGV. The CDR3 totals 18 residues. J was trimmed by 5 bases and V by 2 bases; bases with no gene match: 9. The CDR3 spells CASSLKGTGTSGDNEQFF. In DNA form, the CDR3 reads TGTGCCAGCAGCTTAAAGGGGACCGGGACTAGCGGGGACAATGAGCAGTTCTTC.

This clone was seen a few times. The chain combines TRBV27 with TRBJ2-1; D might be TRBD1 (5 bases). The CDR3 extends over 11 amino acids. V was shortened by 5 bases and J by 10 bases, with 9 bases between the two germline ends. Germline V gene sequence: CDR1 MNHEY, CDR2 SMNVEV (reference sequence). The CDR3 protein is CASSGANEQFF. In DNA form, the CDR3 reads TGTGCCAGCAGTGGGGCTAACGAGCAGTTCTTC.

This clone was seen only a few times. This rearrangement joins TRBV4-1 to TRBJ1-1, with D maybe TRBD1 (6 bases). CDR3 length: 15 residues. Germline V lookup: CDR1 MGHRA, CDR2 YSYEKL. Trimming took 0 bases from V and 6 from J, leaving 14 bases between them. The CDR3 protein is CASSQEPRAGAEAFF. For the CDR3, the DNA is TGCGCCAGCAGCCAAGAGCCTCGGGCAGGGGCTGAAGCTTTCTTT.

V is TRBV10-3 and J is TRBJ1-5; D unclear. Trimming removed 2 bases at V and 4 bases at J, with 33 bases between. The CDR3 is made up of 22 amino acids. CDR1 ENHRY and CDR2 SYGVKD come from the germline V gene. The CDR3 DNA is TGTGCCATCAGTGAGGAGCTGTTGAGTGGTAAAGACCGGATGGTAGCAAATCAGCCCCAGCATTTT. Translating gives CAISEELLSGKDRMVANQPQHF.

This chain links TRBV7-9 with TRBJ1-1; D is perhaps TRBD1 (5 bases). Trimming cost V 7 bases and J 6 bases, with 15 bases left between them. This CDR3 has 13 residues. The V gene's germline CDR1 is SEHNR and CDR2 FQNEAQ (reference sequence). Here the CDR3 reads CASILDGGAEAFF. As DNA, the CDR3 is TGTGCCAGCATCCTAGATGGGGGGGCTGAAGCTTTCTTT.

The chain links TRBV5-4 to TRBJ2-7; a possible D gene is TRBD2 (5 bases). V was cut by 0 bases and J by 2 bases, with 9 bases left in between. The germline gives CDR1 SGHNT, CDR2 YYREEE (reference sequence). This CDR3 has 14 residues. The CDR3 loop reads CASSLGGLPYEQYF. The CDR3 DNA follows: TGTGCCAGCAGCTTGGGAGGGCTCCCCTACGAGCAGTACTTC.